Listed here is a single T cell receptor beta chain. The CDR3 covers 14 residues. V lost 6 bases, J lost 2 bases, and 7 bases stayed unmatched. Germline V gene data show CDR1 as MNHEY and CDR2 as SVGAGI. The sample originates from a study of blood T cell repertoires in COVID-19. The study drew participants aged about 18 to 95 years from about two dozen US areas. Clinical histories supplied by participants themselves formed the basis of cohort assignment. Recovery meant two consecutive negative NP/OP PCR tests, professional clearance, or resolved symptoms. Methods used by the authors: By means of reference gene primer amplification, nucleated cell counts were estimated. Assay used: immunoSEQ multiplex PCR; TCRdb lists only in-frame clones, some missing. For V, J and clone size, that table is used; D and trimming come from the DNA. Here the sample spans over 200,000 clones, under 85% being singletons.

The sequence was obtained from a man aged 55-75 years who had recovered from COVID-19. The V call is TRBV6-5, the J call TRBJ2-7, with 7 bases matching TRBD1. The sequenced sample consisted of PBMCs or T cells enriched from blood (not recorded which). CDR3: CASRKTGSTYEQYF. Written as DNA, the CDR3 is TGTGCCAGCAGAAAGACAGGGAGTACCTACGAGCAGTACTTC.